This TCR beta chain was identified during a study of identical twins. In germline, CDR1 is KGHDR, CDR2 SFDVKD. The ends were cut back, 10 bases at V and 1 base at J, with 21 bases in the middle. The length of the CDR3 is 16 residues. On this clonotype: Its antigen is unknown.

Notes on the study in general: Possibly, invariant MAIT and iNKT cells partly confounded zero-insertion analyses.

TCRdb reprocessed the 5' RACE reads via MiXCR and lists one record per CDR3 protein. The repertoire holds around 960,000 distinct CDR3 sequences, with 9% to 15% as singletons. The sample was also reused in another study, on yellow fever vaccine responses in identical twins. That investigation notes: Vaccine-induced T cell responses in twins were reportedly observed to appear partly convergent, partly personalized.

The sequencing input was PBMCs. The TCR was taken from a woman between 18 and 29 years old in good health. The chain combines TRBV24-1 with TRBJ2-5; TRBD1 or TRBD2 may be the D gene (5 bases each). CDR3 DNA sequence: TGTGCCACTCCCCTAAGGGGAGAACGGCTCCAAGAGACCCAGTACTTC. It specifies CATPLRGERLQETQYF.